A single sample gave rise to the 17 T cell receptor beta chains below, sequenced in a study of molecular identifiers for immune sequencing clone quantification. TCRdb reprocessed the PCR reads with MiXCR, giving one entry per CDR3 protein. The sample has 350,000 or so distinct CDR3 sequences, roughly 23% seen once. The sample taken for sequencing was naive CD8+ T cells from blood, with Jurkat cell RNA spiked in. Regarding subset: FACS-sorted CD8+CD4-CCR7+CD45RA+ naive T cells. These receptors originate from a human donor in good health. Some libraries in this study had Jurkat cell RNA spiked in.

This rearrangement joins TRBV7-9 to TRBJ1-1, with D unclear. CDR1 is SEHNR and CDR2 is FQNEAQ in the germline V gene (reference sequence). The CDR3 length is 13 residues. V lost 5 bases to trimming and J lost 7 bases, with 14 bases between them. CDR3 nucleotide sequence: TGTGCCAGCAGCCTAGAGGGCGCGGGTGAAGCTTTCTTT. Residues: CASSLEGAGEAFF.

This clonotype was detected ten times or more. This sequence joins TRBV24-1 and TRBJ1-1, with D uncertain. This CDR3 is built from 15 residues. The V and J ends lost 4 bases and 1 base respectively, with 12 bases between them. Looked up from germline, CDR1 is KGHDR and CDR2 is SFDVKD. CDR3 in amino acids: CATSDPLRGNTEAFF. The CDR3 DNA sequence: TGTGCCACCAGTGACCCCCTGCGGGGGAACACTGAAGCTTTCTTT.

The CDR3 DNA reads TGTGCCAGCAGTTTAATGGCGAACACTGAAGCTTTCTTT. This codes for CASSLMANTEAFF. V gene TRBV27 combines with J gene TRBJ1-1; D gene unclear. The CDR3 consists of 13 residues. Trimming pared 2 bases from V and 1 base from J, leaving 5 bases between. Germline CDR1 MNHEY, CDR2 SMNVEV (reference sequence).

Comments on this clonotype: A much bigger clone sits one base away, suggesting this may be a read error. The chain joins TRBV30 to TRBJ2-7, with D tentatively TRBD1 or TRBD2 (5 bases each). This CDR3 has 15 residues. V gave up 5 bases and J gave up 2 bases, with 19 bases separating them. The germline gives CDR1 GTSNPN, CDR2 SVGIG (reference sequence). DNA for the CDR3: TGTGCCTGGTCCAATCCGGGACGGGGCACCTACGAGCAGTACTTC. Its protein is CAWSNPGRGTYEQYF.

This clonotype was seen only a few times. The chain employs TRBV3-1 and TRBJ2-4; D is unresolved. This CDR3 is built from 15 residues. V lost 8 bases, J lost 3 bases, and 17 bases lay in between. Germline V gene lookup returns CDR1 LGHDT and CDR2 YNNKEL (reference sequence). CDR3 region: CASQEAPVGKNIQYF. The CDR3 region has the DNA TGTGCCAGCCAAGAGGCGCCGGTGGGCAAAAACATTCAGTACTTC.

The rearrangement joins TRBV12-3 or TRBV12-4 to TRBJ1-5; the D gene is possibly TRBD1 (5 bases). The CDR3 contains 15 residues. The V and J ends lost 1 base and 7 bases respectively, with 14 bases between them. This CDR3 reads CASSLVGQGGQPQHF. DNA for the CDR3: TGTGCCAGCAGTTTAGTCGGGCAGGGTGGACAGCCCCAGCATTTT.

This clonotype appeared many times. The rearrangement joins TRBV20-1 to TRBJ2-5; perhaps TRBD1 as D (5 bases). There are 13 residues in the CDR3. V lost 0 bases and J 4 bases, leaving 9 bases between the germline ends. From germline, CDR1 is DFQATT and CDR2 SNEGSKA (reference sequence). For the CDR3, the DNA is TGCAGTGCTAGAGATCTAGGGGTAGAGACCCAGTACTTC. Translating gives CSARDLGVETQYF.

This clonotype was seen repeatedly, ten times or more. The chain employs TRBV7-9 and TRBJ2-7; D is undetermined. The CDR3 length is 13 residues. CDR1 and CDR2 from the germline V gene are SEHNR and FQNEAQ (reference sequence). Trimming left V 5 bases short and J 3 bases short, with 11 bases between. CDR3 protein: CASSPKDLYEQYF. CDR3 in DNA: TGTGCCAGCAGCCCCAAGGACCTCTACGAGCAGTACTTC. The full variable domain, rest sourced from reference TRBV7-9 and TRBJ2-7, is DTGVSQNPRHKITKRGQNVTFRCDPISEHNRLYWYRQTLGQGPEFLTYFQNEAQLEKSRLLSDRFSAERPKGSFSTLEIQRTEQGDSAMYLCASSPKDLYEQYFGPGTRLTVT.

This clonotype came up many times. The CDR3 spells CASSPGWGGTDTQYF. The DNA of the CDR3 is TGCGCCAGCAGCCCCGGGTGGGGAGGGACAGATACGCAGTATTTT. The V call is TRBV4-1, the J call TRBJ2-3, with 7 bases that match TRBD2. The trim removed 4 bases at V and 3 bases at J, leaving 7 bases unmatched. This CDR3 is 15 amino acids long. The germline V gene has CDR1 MGHRA and CDR2 YSYEKL.

To note about this clonotype: A much larger clone sits a single nucleotide away, making a read error possible. The chain couples TRBV4-3 to TRBJ2-3; no clear D gene. The length of the CDR3 is 15 residues. V was cut by 4 bases and J by 6 bases, with 17 bases left in between. Germline-derived CDR1 and CDR2 are LGHNA and YSLEER. The CDR3 loop reads CASSLDGKGMDTQYF. In DNA form, the CDR3 reads TGCGCCAGCAGCCTAGACGGAAAGGGCATGGATACGCAGTATTTT.

This clonotype was recorded many times. This sequence joins TRBV7-2 and TRBJ2-3; D ambiguous. Germline V gene data show CDR1 as SGHTA and CDR2 as FQGNSA. CDR3 size: 11 residues. V lost 1 base and J 13 bases, leaving 9 bases between the germline ends. The CDR3 region is CASSLGAVKYF. CDR3 nucleotide sequence: TGTGCCAGCAGCTTAGGGGCAGTTAAGTATTTT. Full variable domain (rest looked up from reference TRBV7-2 and TRBJ2-3): GAGVSQSPSNKVTEKGKDVELRCDPISGHTALYWYRQSLGQGLEFLIYFQGNSAPDKSGLPSDRFSAERTGGSVSTLTIQRTQQEDSAVYLCASSLGAVKYFGPGTRLTVL.

This clonotype was seen repeatedly, ten times or more. The chain combines TRBV12-3 or TRBV12-4 with TRBJ2-4; D may be TRBD2 (5 bases). The CDR3 runs 15 residues. V was cut by 3 bases and J by 2 bases, with 11 bases left in between. The CDR3 coding sequence is TGTGCCAGCAGTTTTACACGAGGGACCAAAAACATTCAGTACTTC. Translating it yields CASSFTRGTKNIQYF.

This clonotype was recorded at least ten times. The chain joins TRBV19 to TRBJ1-3, with D tentatively TRBD1 (5 bases). The CDR3 is 12 residues long. The germline V and J ends were trimmed by 10 bases and 9 bases, with 16 bases remaining between them. Germline V gene lookup returns CDR1 LNHDA and CDR2 SQIVND (reference sequence). Here the CDR3 DNA reads TGTGCCACGGAAGGAGGGGCAACCACCATATATTTT. Its translation is CATEGGATTIYF.

This clonotype occurred once. This sequence may be a read error, since a much larger clone differs from it by one base. This chain joins TRBV4-3 and TRBJ1-2; D gene ambiguous. This CDR3 comprises 15 residues. Germline values: CDR1 LGHNA, CDR2 YSLEER. Here the CDR3 reads CPSSQVEDTNYGYTF. The CDR3 DNA sequence: TGCCCCAGCAGCCAAGTCGAAGATACTAACTATGGCTACACCTTC.

Regarding this clonotype: One end of the junction varies from germline; a read error may be responsible. The CDR3 region is CASSLWDLTGELVF. DNA for the CDR3: TGTGCCAGCAGCTTATGGGACCTGACCGGGGAGCTGGTTTTT. This chain links TRBV11-2 with TRBJ2-2; possibly TRBD1 or TRBD2 for D (5 bases each). Germline V gene lookup returns CDR1 SGHAT and CDR2 FQNNGV. CDR3 length: 14 residues.

The sample holds many counts of this clonotype. The chain recombines TRBV29-1 with TRBJ1-1; D might be TRBD1 (5 bases). The V gene's germline CDR1 is SQVTM and CDR2 ANQGSEA. CDR3 size: 13 residues. With 3 bases removed from V and 4 bases from J, the gap between germline ends came to 12 bases. The CDR3 region is CSVESGKTTEAFF. The CDR3 nucleotides read TGCAGCGTTGAGTCAGGGAAGACCACTGAAGCTTTCTTT.

This clonotype was seen at least ten times. This rearrangement joins TRBV7-9 to TRBJ2-1, with D perhaps matching TRBD2 (6 bases). V lost 5 bases to trimming and J lost 9 bases, with 20 bases between them. CDR3 length equals 15 residues. Germline loops: CDR1 SEHNR, CDR2 FQNEAQ (reference sequence). The chain's CDR3 is CASSHRDSIRGEQFF. DNA for the CDR3: TGTGCCAGCAGCCACCGGGACTCAATTAGAGGTGAGCAGTTCTTC.